This entry features one T cell receptor (beta chain) sequence. This clonotype has a count of ten or more. It has no known antigen specificity. It has no much larger one-base neighbor in the sample; base qualities were not kept. TCRdb names Illumina HiSeq 1500 as the instrument used. The public reads were run again by TCRdb, first through fastp at Q25 and then through MiXCR, and only productive beta chains were kept. A single entry per CDR3 protein holds the most common genes and DNA from its merged rows. The sample yields 85,000 to 120,000 distinct CDR3 sequences; 16% were counted once. The ten largest clones add up to approximately 7.9% of the sample. These data are taken from a study of T cell repertoires in cytomegalovirus infection (dated 2019 in TCRdb). For context, the study as a whole: The HLA type of each donor mattered for the analysis, because public TCR beta signatures pointed to carriage of CMV infection along with the matching HLA type.

The CDR3 goes from the cysteine to the phenylalanine over 13 residues. The kept DNA is CDR3 alone, 39 bases in frame from the first base. In the germline V gene (reference sequence), CDR1 corresponds to DFQATT and CDR2 to SNEGSKA. The V end gives up 6 bases and the J end 6 bases, leaving 8 bases in the junction not matched to a gene. Summary of the overall study and its limitations: The ex vivo response was dominated by HLA-C-restricted CMV-specific TCR beta clonotypes, and the single most frequent clonotype in two of eight donors was supplied by these HLA-C-restricted clonotypes. In both this cohort and an independent cohort of approximately 350 donors, the cumulative frequency of public TCR beta family members distinguished carriers of CMV infection plus the relevant HLA type.

Sequencing input: PBMCs. Recombination joined TRBV20-1 with TRBJ1-1, with 9 middle bases fitting TRBD1. This receptor was identified in a human donor in good health (CMV status not recorded). Some clones in this sample may be carry-over from other donors' samples. The DNA sequence is given as TGCAGTGCGCCAGACGACAGGGGGGCTGAAGCTTTCTTT. Its protein product is CSAPDDRGAEAFF.